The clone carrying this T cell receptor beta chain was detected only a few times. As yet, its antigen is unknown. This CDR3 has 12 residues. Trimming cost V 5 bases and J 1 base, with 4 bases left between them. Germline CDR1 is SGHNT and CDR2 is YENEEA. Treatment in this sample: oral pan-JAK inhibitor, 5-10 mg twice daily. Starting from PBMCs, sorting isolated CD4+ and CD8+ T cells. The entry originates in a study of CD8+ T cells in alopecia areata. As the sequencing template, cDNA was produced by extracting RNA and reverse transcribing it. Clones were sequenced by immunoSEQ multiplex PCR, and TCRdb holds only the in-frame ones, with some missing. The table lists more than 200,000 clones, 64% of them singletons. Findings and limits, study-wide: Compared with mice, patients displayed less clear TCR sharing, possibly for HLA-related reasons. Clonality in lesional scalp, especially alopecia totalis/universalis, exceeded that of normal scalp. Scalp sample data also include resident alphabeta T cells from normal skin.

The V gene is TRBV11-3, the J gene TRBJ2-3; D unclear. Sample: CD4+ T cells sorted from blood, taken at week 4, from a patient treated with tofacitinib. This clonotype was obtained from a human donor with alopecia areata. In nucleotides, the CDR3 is TGTGCCAGCAGCCAGGGCACAGATACGCAGTATTTT. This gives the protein CASSQGTDTQYF.